Included here is one T cell receptor (beta chain) sequence, with context. The record originates from a study of blood T cell repertoires in COVID-19. About the research overall: T cells, B-cell-depleted T cells, or PBMCs supplied cDNA or gDNA.

CDR1 is SGHTA, CDR2 FQGTGA, per germline. V trimming: 5 bases; J trimming: 6 bases; junction bases outside the gene matches: 6. This CDR3 comprises 13 residues. Profiling relied on immunoSEQ multiplex PCR, and the TCRdb table lists in-frame clones only, not all of them. The table has roughly 33,000 clones, 80% to 90% seen once. The chain combines TRBV7-3 with TRBJ2-7, with 8 bases fitting TRBD1. The receptor's source is a human donor in a cohort sampled during active COVID-19. The sample comprised peripheral blood. The CDR3 here is CASSPGQVGEQYF. CDR3 coding DNA: TGTGCCAGCAGCCCGGGACAGGTAGGCGAGCAGTACTTC.